This is a list of T cell receptor beta chains from one sample in a study of shared clonotypes between healthy human individuals. This table comes from immunoSEQ multiplex PCR, and its TCRdb copy is limited to in-frame clones, with some not included. The sample has 2,500,000 or so clones, just over 90% seen once. Input material: naive CD4+ T cells sorted from blood. Receptor source: a man aged 18 to 35 in good health. CDR3s leave out the opening cysteine and the closing phenylalanine or tryptophan. Each record gives: CDR3 protein, CDR3 length, V gene, J gene, D gene. The D gene is left open where the match is weak.

ASSSPDRGETQY	12	TRBV7-2	TRBJ2-5	TRBD1
ASSLAQGPLYEQY	13	TRBV5-1	TRBJ2-7	-
ASRPRGGHQETQY	13	TRBV7-8	TRBJ2-5	-
ASSIRDRVYEQY	12	TRBV5-8	TRBJ2-7	TRBD1
ASSFRSGGNEQF	12	TRBV11-3	TRBJ2-1	-
ASSLNGRSGANVLT	14	TRBV28	TRBJ2-6	TRBD2
ASTLAGGLIDEQF	13	TRBV28	TRBJ2-1	TRBD2
ASSSEGYTEAF	11	TRBV7-3	TRBJ1-1	-
ASSLGRANTGELF	13	TRBV7-9	TRBJ2-2	-
AWDRELRTQY	10	TRBV30	TRBJ2-5	TRBD1
ASRPAGGSYNEQF	13	TRBV7-9	TRBJ2-1	TRBD2
ASSYSRHGGEQF	12	TRBV6-6	TRBJ2-1	TRBD2
ASSPGTGAGNTIY	13	TRBV5-1	TRBJ1-3	TRBD1
AWSRTEKSSYEQY	13	TRBV30	TRBJ2-7	-
ASSAQGAEGTEAF	13	TRBV5-5	TRBJ1-1	TRBD1
AWRGQGGNIDTQY	13	TRBV30	TRBJ2-3	TRBD1
ASSPSMGYNYGYT	13	TRBV11-2	TRBJ1-2	-
ASSQAGSYNSPLH	13	TRBV4-3	TRBJ1-6	-
ASSPLSGSTDTQY	13	TRBV18	TRBJ2-3	-
ASSSDRGEQF	10	TRBV11-3	TRBJ2-1	TRBD1
ASSFLRGGSGNTIY	14	TRBV7-2	TRBJ1-3	-
ASSYGLAKNIQY	12	TRBV6-6	TRBJ2-4	-
ASSRIPEKLF	10	TRBV7-2	TRBJ1-4	-
ASSYPFTRGVNEKLF	15	TRBV28	TRBJ1-4	-
ASSPSGQGVMNTEAF	15	TRBV18	TRBJ1-1	TRBD1
ASSLDRWNTGELF	13	TRBV5-4	TRBJ2-2	-
ASSPPGQGVVEQF	13	TRBV18	TRBJ2-1	TRBD1
ASSYSGTVGTEAF	13	TRBV6-5	TRBJ1-1	-
ASSSERTSRGRGSNQPQH	18	TRBV19	TRBJ1-5	-